Presented here are 13 T cell receptor beta chains from one specimen sequenced in a study of T cell responses to AZD1222 COVID-19 vaccine. Clones were read by immunoSEQ multiplex PCR, and TCRdb kept only the in-frame ones, dropping some. The data hold 94,000 or so clones, with approximately 87% observed a single time. Material: peripheral blood, obtained on day 0 of AZD1222 vaccination. The receptors derive from an adult in good health.

The chain has TRBV24-1 and TRBJ1-2, with 8 bases matching TRBD1. The CDR3 has 14 amino acids. CDR1 and CDR2 from the germline V gene are KGHDR and SFDVKD. Trimming took 4 bases from V and 8 from J; bases not matched to a gene: 8. The CDR3 here is CATSERGQGGGYTF. The CDR3 nucleotides read TGTGCCACCAGTGAACGAGGACAGGGTGGCGGCTACACCTTC.

The chain is built from TRBV19 and TRBJ2-1; D is perhaps TRBD1 (6 bases). CDR1 and CDR2 (germline): LNHDA, SQIVND (reference sequence). The CDR3 consists of 13 residues. V dropped 6 bases and J dropped 7 bases, with 13 bases sitting between them. CDR3 residues: CASSTWTVNEQFF. DNA for the CDR3: TGTGCCAGTAGCACCTGGACAGTTAATGAGCAGTTCTTC. The full variable domain, rest sourced from reference TRBV19 and TRBJ2-1, is DGGITQSPKYLFRKEGQNVTLSCEQNLNHDAMYWYRQDPGQGLRLIYYSQIVNDFQKGDIAEGYSVSREKKESFPLTVTSAQKNPTAFYLCASSTWTVNEQFFGPGTRLTVL.

The chain uses TRBV9 and TRBJ2-7; D possibly corresponds to TRBD1 (6 bases). Trimming took off 0 bases at V and 3 bases at J, with 16 bases between the two ends. CDR1 is SGDLS, CDR2 YYNGEE, per germline. CDR3 size: 16 residues. DNA for the CDR3: TGTGCCAGCAGCGTAGAGGGGACACTGGGCCACTACGAGCAGTACTTC. Protein: CASSVEGTLGHYEQYF.

The rearrangement uses TRBV7-9 and TRBJ1-6, with D possibly TRBD1 on 5 matching bases. Trimming shortened V by 2 bases and J by 14 bases, and 7 bases separated the two germline ends. CDR3 length: 11 amino acids. Germline CDR1 SEHNR, CDR2 FQNEAQ (reference sequence). DNA of the CDR3: TGTGCCAGCAGCTTATCGGGGGCCCTCCACTTT. Translated, it gives CASSLSGALHF.

This chain connects TRBV6-1 to TRBJ1-5; D unclear. The germline CDR1 and CDR2 sequences are MNHNS and SASEGT. This CDR3 has 13 residues. V lost 2 bases and J 4 bases, leaving 6 bases between the germline ends. CDR3 sequence reads: CASSEQDNQPQHF. The CDR3 nucleotides read TGTGCCAGCAGTGAACAGGATAATCAGCCCCAGCATTTT.

This clone was detected once. The chain combines TRBV5-5 with TRBJ1-4; weak D call: TRBD1 (5 bases). V was shortened by 0 bases and J by 5 bases, with 8 bases between the two germline ends. Germline CDR1 reads SGHKS; CDR2 reads YYEKEE (reference sequence). The CDR3 is made up of 14 amino acids. CDR3 loop: CASSLVRVNEKLFF. In nucleotides, the CDR3 is TGTGCCAGCAGCTTGGTCAGGGTAAATGAAAAACTGTTTTTT.

The rearrangement joins TRBV11-2 to TRBJ2-3; TRBD2 might be the D (5 bases). CDR1 and CDR2 from the germline V gene are SGHAT and FQNNGV. V dropped 1 base and J dropped 0 bases, with 11 bases sitting between them. The CDR3 totals 16 residues. The CDR3 sequence is CASSLVALFSTDTQYF. The CDR3 bases are TGTGCCAGCAGCTTAGTAGCGCTCTTTAGCACAGATACGCAGTATTTT.

The chain carries TRBV20-1 and TRBJ2-2; 9 bases are a match to TRBD2. Per the germline V gene, CDR1 is DFQATT and CDR2 is SNEGSKA (reference sequence). The J segment lost 3 bases and the V segment lost 3 bases, leaving 11 bases of the junction unmatched. CDR3 length: 17 amino acids. CDR3 in DNA: TGCAGTGCTAGTAAGGGCGGGAGGGCCTTGGACACCGGGGAGCTGTTTTTT. It specifies CSASKGGRALDTGELFF.

V usage is TRBV6-5 and J usage is TRBJ2-7, with D tentatively TRBD1 or TRBD2 (7 bases each). V gave up 11 bases and J gave up 0 bases, with 20 bases separating them. Germline V gives CDR1 MNHEY, CDR2 SVGAGI. The CDR3 sequence is 15 residues long. This CDR3 reads CAGQETSAPSYEQYF. For the CDR3, the DNA is TGTGCCGGACAGGAAACTAGCGCTCCCTCCTACGAGCAGTACTTC.

The chain is built from TRBV19 and TRBJ1-2; D unresolved. V was shortened by 4 bases and J by 8 bases, with 14 bases between the two germline ends. Per germline, CDR1 LNHDA and CDR2 SQIVND (reference sequence). The CDR3 totals 13 residues. CDR3 protein: CASSKDRPVGYTF. DNA for the CDR3: TGTGCCAGTAGTAAGGACCGTCCGGTCGGCTACACCTTC. The full variable domain, its missing parts supplied by reference TRBV19 and TRBJ1-2, is DGGITQSPKYLFRKEGQNVTLSCEQNLNHDAMYWYRQDPGQGLRLIYYSQIVNDFQKGDIAEGYSVSREKKESFPLTVTSAQKNPTAFYLCASSKDRPVGYTFGSGTRLTVV.

J is TRBJ2-5 and V is TRBV5-1; perhaps TRBD2 as D (5 bases). This CDR3 comprises 14 residues. The V and J ends lost 4 bases and 4 bases respectively, with 14 bases between them. Germline V gene data show CDR1 as SGHRS and CDR2 as YFSETQ. As DNA, the CDR3 is TGCGCCAGCAGCACTACGGGGATGGGAGAGACCCAGTACTTC. It encodes CASSTTGMGETQYF.

The genes are TRBV6-1 and TRBJ2-7, with a tentative D call TRBD2 (6 bases). The germline V gene encodes CDR1 MNHNS and CDR2 SASEGT. Trimming took off 0 bases at V and 3 bases at J, with 12 bases between the two ends. The CDR3 contains 15 residues. CDR3: CASSEAGTGVYEQYF. CDR3 DNA: TGTGCCAGCAGTGAAGCCGGGACTGGGGTCTACGAGCAGTACTTC.

The chain carries TRBV4-3 and TRBJ1-6; D call uncertain. V was pared by 6 bases and J by 8 bases, with 14 bases between. There are 14 residues in the CDR3. Germline V gives CDR1 LGHNA, CDR2 YSLEER. CDR3 amino acids: CASSRKDGDSPLHF. The CDR3 nucleotides are TGCGCCAGCAGTCGTAAAGACGGTGATTCACCCCTCCACTTT.